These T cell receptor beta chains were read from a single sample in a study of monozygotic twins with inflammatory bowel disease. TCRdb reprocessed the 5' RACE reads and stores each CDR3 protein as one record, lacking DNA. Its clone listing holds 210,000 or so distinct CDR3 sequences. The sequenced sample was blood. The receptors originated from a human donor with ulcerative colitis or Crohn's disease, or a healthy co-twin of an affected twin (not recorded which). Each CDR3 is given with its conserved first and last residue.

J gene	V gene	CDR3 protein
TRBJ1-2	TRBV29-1	CSVRESGGYGYTF
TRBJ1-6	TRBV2	CASSASTGANSPLHF
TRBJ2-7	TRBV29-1	CSVGGSYEQYF
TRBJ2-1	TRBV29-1	CSVVALGQADNEQFF
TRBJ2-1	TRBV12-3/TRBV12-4	CASSGLAEPLLISYNEQFF
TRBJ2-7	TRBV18	CASSGPGQKTYEQYF
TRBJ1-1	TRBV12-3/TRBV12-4	CASRPTGTGSEAFF
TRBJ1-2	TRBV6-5	CASSSTGTGMGGYTF
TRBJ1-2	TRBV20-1	CSARGGRGQGEGYTF
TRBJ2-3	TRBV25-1	CASSVAGGTDTQYF
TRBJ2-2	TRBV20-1	CSAGDRGELFF
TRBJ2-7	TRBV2	CASNFPGTDYEQYF
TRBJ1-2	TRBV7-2	CASSLERGSINYGYTF
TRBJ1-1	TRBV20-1	CSARLGSLNTEAFF
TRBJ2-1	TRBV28	CASTLRSTETREQFF
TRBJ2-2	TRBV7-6	CASSFRQGSGELFF
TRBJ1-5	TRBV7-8	CASSLAGVQGQPQHF
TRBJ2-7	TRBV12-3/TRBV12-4	CASSWGFTGEQYF
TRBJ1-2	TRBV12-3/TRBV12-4	CASSLGQGGGYTF
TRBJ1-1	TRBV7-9	CASSLKSPNTEAFF
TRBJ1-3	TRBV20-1	CSARDRNQGFYGTIYF
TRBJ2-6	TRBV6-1	CASSRKSGSGANVLTF
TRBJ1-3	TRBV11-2	CASSLGGAEQYSGNTIYF
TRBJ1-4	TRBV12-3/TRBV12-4	CASSLGQGREKLFF
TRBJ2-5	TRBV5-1	CASSGTGALGTQYF
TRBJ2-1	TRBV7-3	CASRLGTSGRANEQFF
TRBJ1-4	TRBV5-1	CASSLEMGMNEKLFF
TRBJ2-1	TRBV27	CASSPNYNEQFF
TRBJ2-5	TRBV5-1	CASSSLGPRQETQYF
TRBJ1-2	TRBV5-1	CASSLEDRASNYGYTF
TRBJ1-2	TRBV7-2	CASSLAPTGYGYTF
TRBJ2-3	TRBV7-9	CASTQAGGTDTQYF
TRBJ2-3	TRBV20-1	CSATGQGALLLSSTDTQYF
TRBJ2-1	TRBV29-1	CSGRAGDNEQFF
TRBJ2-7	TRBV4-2	CASAQDGGPYEQYF
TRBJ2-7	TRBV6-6	CASRGGTGIYEQYF
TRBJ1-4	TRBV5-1	CASSLAGGSNEKLFF
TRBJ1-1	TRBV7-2	CASRPGENTEAFF
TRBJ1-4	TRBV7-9	CASSGPPTNEKLFF
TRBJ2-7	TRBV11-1	CASSFGGSDRQYF
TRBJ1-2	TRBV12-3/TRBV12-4	CASTSRGGLGYTF
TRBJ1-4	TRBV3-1	CASSLRRSIANEKLFF
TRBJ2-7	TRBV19	CATASPGSYEQYF
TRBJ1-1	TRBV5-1	CASSDSTGSNTEAFF
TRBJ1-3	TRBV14	CASSRQDYSGNTIYF
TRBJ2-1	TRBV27	CASRGLAGGLLNDEQFF
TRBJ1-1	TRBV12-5	CASGLTRGHRSEAFF
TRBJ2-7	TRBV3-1	CASSQAGRDYEQYF
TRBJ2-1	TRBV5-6	CASSFGSFATNEQFF
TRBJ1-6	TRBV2	CASERGTLLSNSPLHF
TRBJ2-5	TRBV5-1	CASSLVVAGNQETQYF
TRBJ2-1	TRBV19	CASSPRVISYNEQFF
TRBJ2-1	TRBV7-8	CASSFEGSDNEQFF